The 16 T cell receptor beta chains presented below share a single source sample, sequenced in a study of blood T cells in healthy people across ages. Then a second PCR, running about 6 to 12 cycles, was carried out with a sample-barcoded 5' primer and a J-beta primer mix. TCRdb used MiXCR to reprocess the 5' RACE reads, holding one entry per CDR3 protein. The sample holds approximately 820,000 distinct CDR3 sequences; about 42% are singletons and the top ten take roughly 19%. Sequenced: blood. Receptor source: a man in his 60s in good health.

This clonotype was counted many times. The rearrangement joins TRBV7-2 to TRBJ2-5; D is ambiguous. This CDR3 is built from 11 residues. CDR1 is SGHTA, CDR2 FQGNSA, per germline. V lost 2 bases and J lost 5, with 3 bases in between. The CDR3 nucleotides are TGTGCCAGCAGCTTATGGGAGACCCAGTACTTC. Its translation is CASSLWETQYF.

The table lists this clonotype with a few counts. V gene TRBV6-6 combines with J gene TRBJ2-6; D not resolved. CDR3 length: 15 residues. Germline lookup yields CDR1 MNHNY and CDR2 SVGAGI (reference sequence). V shed 0 bases and J shed 2 bases, with 5 bases lying between them. CDR3 nucleotides: TGTGCCAGCAGTTACTCCTCCCCTGGGGCCAACGTCCTGACTTTC. It yields the protein CASSYSSPGANVLTF.

CDR3 protein: CSVEARRSGGQFF. CDR3 DNA: TGCAGCGTTGAAGCTCGTCGATCAGGGGGGCAGTTCTTC. The chain has TRBV29-1 and TRBJ2-1, with TRBD1 identical over 7 bases. Germline CDR1 is SQVTM and CDR2 is ANQGSEA. J was trimmed by 12 bases and V by 1 base; bases with no gene match: 9. This CDR3 is 13 amino acids long.

V gene TRBV10-2 combines with J gene TRBJ2-3, with 9 bases lining up with TRBD2. The CDR3 has 15 amino acids. The junction had 5 bases not matched to a gene; V was cut back by 6 bases and J by 1 base. Per the germline V gene, CDR1 is WSHSY and CDR2 is SAAADI. The CDR3 sequence is CASSDRLAGTDTQYF. The CDR3 coding sequence is TGCGCCAGCAGCGACCGACTAGCGGGCACAGATACGCAGTATTTT.

The chain carries TRBV12-3 or TRBV12-4 and TRBJ2-4; no clear D gene. The CDR3 has 14 amino acids. The V end lost 5 bases, the J end lost 1 base, and 9 bases lay between the germline ends. This CDR3 reads CASSVGGAKNIQYF. CDR3 coding DNA: TGTGCCAGCAGTGTAGGTGGGGCCAAAAACATTCAGTACTTC.

In regard to this clonotype: Just one base apart from a much larger clone, this may be a read error. The chain joins TRBV7-9 to TRBJ1-4; no reliable D call. Trimming shortened V by 4 bases and J by 8 bases, and 5 bases separated the two germline ends. The CDR3 spans 11 residues. Germline lookup yields CDR1 SEHNR and CDR2 FQNEAQ (reference sequence). The CDR3 nucleotides read TGTGCCAGCAGCTCCCCCGAAAAACTGTTTTTT. Translating gives CASSSPEKLFF.

V and J are TRBV3-1 and TRBJ2-5; D perhaps matches TRBD2 (6 bases). The CDR3 is made up of 15 amino acids. The V end lost 0 bases, the J end lost 3 bases, and 11 bases lay between the germline ends. CDR1 is LGHDT and CDR2 is YNNKEL in the germline V gene (reference sequence). CDR3: CASSQDLTSKETQYF. The CDR3 DNA follows: TGTGCCAGCAGCCAAGATTTGACTAGTAAAGAGACCCAGTACTTC.

This clonotype was observed at least ten times. The chain carries TRBV4-3 and TRBJ2-7; TRBD1 agrees at 8 bases. CDR1 is LGHNA, CDR2 YSLEER, per germline. The CDR3 runs 15 residues. The J segment lost 1 base and the V segment lost 4 bases, leaving 6 bases of the junction unmatched. CDR3 nucleotide sequence: TGCGCCAGCAGCCCGGGGACAGGTGATTCCTACGAGCAGTACTTC. Translating it yields CASSPGTGDSYEQYF.

CDR3 in amino acids: CASSYRTKGPGTYEQYF. Here the CDR3 DNA reads TGTGCCAGCAGTTACCGGACCAAGGGACCTGGAACCTACGAGCAGTACTTC. The V gene is TRBV6-5, the J gene TRBJ2-7, with D perhaps being TRBD1 or TRBD2 (5 bases each). Trimming shortened V by 2 bases and J by 2 bases, and 19 bases separated the two germline ends. The CDR3 loop spans 17 amino acids. Germline-derived CDR1 and CDR2 are MNHEY and SVGAGI.

This clonotype appeared a few times. A junction end diverges from the germline sequence, so it may reflect a read error. The chain is built from TRBV7-6 and TRBJ1-5, with D hard to call. The CDR3 is made up of 13 amino acids. From germline, CDR1 is SGHVS and CDR2 FNYEAQ. This CDR3 reads CASSYQPEQPQHF. CDR3 nucleotide sequence: TGTGCTAGCAGCTACCAGCCGGAGCAGCCCCAGCATTTT.

This clonotype was seen repeatedly, ten times or more. The rearrangement uses TRBV30 and TRBJ2-1, with D possibly TRBD2 on 6 matching bases. Germline values: CDR1 GTSNPN, CDR2 SVGIG (reference sequence). The V gene lost 0 bases and the J gene lost 0 bases, with 6 bases spanning the gap. The CDR3 covers 14 residues. CDR3 protein: CAWSVLASYNEQFF. Written as DNA, the CDR3 is TGTGCCTGGAGTGTACTAGCCTCCTACAATGAGCAGTTCTTC.

This clonotype was detected a few times. The chain couples TRBV5-5 to TRBJ2-1; D is uncertain. The V gene's germline CDR1 is SGHKS and CDR2 YYEKEE (reference sequence). The CDR3 has 14 amino acids. Trimming shortened V by 1 base and J by 0 bases, and 5 bases separated the two germline ends. In DNA, the CDR3 is TGTGCCAGCAGCTTGCCGAGCTCCTACAATGAGCAGTTCTTC. Its translation: CASSLPSSYNEQFF.

This chain joins TRBV6-2 or TRBV6-3 and TRBJ1-5, with 7 bases identical to TRBD1. The junction had 8 bases not matched to a gene; V was cut back by 3 bases and J by 3 bases. The CDR3 extends over 16 amino acids. Germline CDR1 and CDR2: MNHEY and SVGEGT. DNA for the CDR3: TGTGCCAGCAGTTATCGGGGACAGCTTTTCAATCAGCCCCAGCATTTT. Amino acid sequence: CASSYRGQLFNQPQHF.

The rearrangement uses TRBV12-3 or TRBV12-4 and TRBJ1-2; the D gene is possibly TRBD1 (5 bases). This CDR3 region has 12 residues. The ends were cut back, 8 bases at V and 8 bases at J, with 15 bases in the middle. Here the CDR3 reads CASHDGGYGYTF. The CDR3 DNA is TGTGCCAGCCACGATGGGGGGTACGGCTACACCTTC.

The chain uses TRBV20-1 and TRBJ2-4; 14 bases are a match to TRBD2. The V gene end was trimmed by 3 bases and the J gene end by 4 bases; junction bases not matched to a gene: 2. Germline-derived CDR1 and CDR2 are DFQATT and SNEGSKA (reference sequence). The CDR3 has 15 amino acids. CDR3 DNA: TGCAGTGCTAGGGGACTAGCGGGGGCAAAAAACATTCAGTACTTC. It specifies CSARGLAGAKNIQYF.

This clonotype was counted only a few times. J is TRBJ1-2 and V is TRBV29-1; TRBD1 matches at 10 bases. The trim removed 6 bases at V and 8 bases at J, leaving 12 bases unmatched. CDR3 length: 14 residues. Germline CDR1 is SQVTM and CDR2 is ANQGSEA. The CDR3 bases are TGCAGCGTGGCACCGGGACAGGGGTACTCCGGCTACACCTTC. Amino acids: CSVAPGQGYSGYTF.